This note documents a single T cell receptor beta chain sequence. Its antigen is unidentified. CDR3 size: 11 residues. Germline V CDR1 and CDR2: GTSNPN, SVGIG (reference sequence). V lost 8 bases to trimming and J lost 9 bases, with 14 bases between them. One entry per CDR3 protein results from TCRdb running MiXCR on the 5' RACE reads. The table includes about half a million distinct CDR3 sequences, around a sixth detected once. These data are taken from a study of T-cell memory formation after mild COVID-19. Findings and limits, study-wide: Contracting clones localized mainly to CM and EM when CD4+ and mainly to EMRA when CD8+.

The genes are TRBV30 and TRBJ2-1; D may match TRBD1 or TRBD2 (6 bases each). Sequencing was carried out using PBMCs or a T cell subset sorted from them (not recorded which). This sequence originates from an adult woman who had mild COVID-19 (a few samples of this study predate the infection). Cell type and time point are not known. The CDR3 DNA is TGTGCCGGAGGGGGAGGACTTGAGCAGTTCTTC. This encodes CAGGGGLEQFF.